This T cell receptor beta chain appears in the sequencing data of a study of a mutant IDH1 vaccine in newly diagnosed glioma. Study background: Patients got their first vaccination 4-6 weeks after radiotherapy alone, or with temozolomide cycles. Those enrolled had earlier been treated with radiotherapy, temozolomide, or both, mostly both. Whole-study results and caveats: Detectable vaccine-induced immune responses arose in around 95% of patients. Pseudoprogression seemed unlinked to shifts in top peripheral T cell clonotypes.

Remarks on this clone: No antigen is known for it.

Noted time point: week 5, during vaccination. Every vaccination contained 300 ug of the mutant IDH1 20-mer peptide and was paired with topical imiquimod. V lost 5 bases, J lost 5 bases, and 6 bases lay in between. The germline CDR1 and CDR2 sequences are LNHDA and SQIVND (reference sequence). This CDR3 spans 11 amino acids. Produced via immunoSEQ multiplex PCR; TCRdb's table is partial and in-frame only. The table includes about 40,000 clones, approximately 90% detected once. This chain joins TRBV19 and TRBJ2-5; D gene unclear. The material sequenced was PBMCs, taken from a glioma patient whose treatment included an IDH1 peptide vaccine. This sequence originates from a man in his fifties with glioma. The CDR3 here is CASSLRETQYF. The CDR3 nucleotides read TGTGCCAGTAGTCTTCGGGAGACCCAGTACTTC.